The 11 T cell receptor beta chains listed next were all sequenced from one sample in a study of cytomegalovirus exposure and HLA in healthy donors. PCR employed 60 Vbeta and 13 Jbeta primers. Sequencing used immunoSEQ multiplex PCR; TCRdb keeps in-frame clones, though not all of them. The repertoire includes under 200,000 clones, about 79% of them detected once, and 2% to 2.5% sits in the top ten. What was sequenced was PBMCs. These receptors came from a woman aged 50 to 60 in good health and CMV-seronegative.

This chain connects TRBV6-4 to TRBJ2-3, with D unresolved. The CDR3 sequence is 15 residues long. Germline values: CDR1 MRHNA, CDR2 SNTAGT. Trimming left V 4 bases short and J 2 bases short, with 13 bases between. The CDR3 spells CASSARGINTDTQYF. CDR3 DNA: TGTGCCAGCAGTGCGCGCGGAATCAACACAGATACGCAGTATTTT.

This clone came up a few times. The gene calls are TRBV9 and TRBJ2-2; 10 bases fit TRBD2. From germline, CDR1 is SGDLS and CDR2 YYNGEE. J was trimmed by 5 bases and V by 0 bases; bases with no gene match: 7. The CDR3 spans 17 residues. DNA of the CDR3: TGTGCCAGCAGCGTAGGGCCGGGACTAGCGAGTACCGGGGAGCTGTTTTTT. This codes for CASSVGPGLASTGELFF.

CDR3 protein: CASSKEKEGQGSNQPQHF. CDR3 nucleotide sequence: TGTGCCAGCAGCAAAGAAAAGGAGGGACAGGGGAGCAATCAGCCCCAGCATTTT. The chain employs TRBV21-1 and TRBJ1-5; TRBD1 is the table's D call and was not checked against the DNA. TRBV21-1 is flagged as a pseudogene. The CDR3 spans 18 residues.

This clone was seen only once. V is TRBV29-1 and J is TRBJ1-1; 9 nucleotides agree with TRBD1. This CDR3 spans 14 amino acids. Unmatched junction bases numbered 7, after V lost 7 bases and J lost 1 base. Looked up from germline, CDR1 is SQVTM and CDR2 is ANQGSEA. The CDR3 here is CSASAGQGNTEAFF. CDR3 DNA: TGCAGCGCATCAGCGGGACAGGGGAACACTGAAGCTTTCTTT.

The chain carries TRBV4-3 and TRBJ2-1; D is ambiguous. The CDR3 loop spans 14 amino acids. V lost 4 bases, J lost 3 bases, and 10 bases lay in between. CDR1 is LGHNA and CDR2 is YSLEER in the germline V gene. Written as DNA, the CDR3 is TGCGCCAGCAGCCCCTCCCTCGGCTACAATGAGCAGTTCTTC. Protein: CASSPSLGYNEQFF.

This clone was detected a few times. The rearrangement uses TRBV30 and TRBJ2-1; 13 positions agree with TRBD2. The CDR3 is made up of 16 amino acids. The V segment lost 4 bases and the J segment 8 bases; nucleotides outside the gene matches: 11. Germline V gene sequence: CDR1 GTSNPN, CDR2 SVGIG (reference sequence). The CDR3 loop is CAWTSTPLAGGDEQFF. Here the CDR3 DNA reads TGTGCCTGGACCTCCACCCCACTAGCGGGGGGGGATGAGCAGTTCTTC.

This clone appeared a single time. The CDR3: CANGGGDRIDQPQHF. CDR3 DNA sequence: TGTGCCAACGGGGGAGGGGACAGGATCGATCAGCCCCAGCATTTT. This chain joins TRBV6-7 and TRBJ1-5, with 8 nucleotides matching TRBD1. TRBV6-7 falls under the ORF class, with uncertain function. The CDR3 extends over 15 amino acids. J gave up 5 bases and V 10 bases, and 13 bases lay outside the gene matches.

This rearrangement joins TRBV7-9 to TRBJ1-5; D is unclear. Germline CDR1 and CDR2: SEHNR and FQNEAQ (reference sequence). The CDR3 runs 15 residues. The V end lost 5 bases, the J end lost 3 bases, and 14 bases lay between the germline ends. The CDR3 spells CASSPSGRDNQPQHF. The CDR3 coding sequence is TGTGCCAGCAGCCCCTCCGGACGGGACAATCAGCCCCAGCATTTT.

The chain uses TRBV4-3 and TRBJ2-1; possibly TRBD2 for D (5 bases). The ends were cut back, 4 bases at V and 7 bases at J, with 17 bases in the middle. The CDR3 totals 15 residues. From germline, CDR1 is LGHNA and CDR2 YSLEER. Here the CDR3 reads CASSPELAGSNEQFF. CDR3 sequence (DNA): TGCGCCAGCAGCCCTGAGCTAGCCGGTTCAAATGAGCAGTTCTTC.

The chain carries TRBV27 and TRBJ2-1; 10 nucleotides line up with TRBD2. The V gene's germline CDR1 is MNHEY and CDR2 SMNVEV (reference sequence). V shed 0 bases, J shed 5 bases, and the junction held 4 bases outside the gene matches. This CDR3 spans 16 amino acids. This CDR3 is CASSLSRLAGDNEQFF. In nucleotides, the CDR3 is TGTGCCAGCAGTTTATCGAGGCTAGCGGGAGACAATGAGCAGTTCTTC.

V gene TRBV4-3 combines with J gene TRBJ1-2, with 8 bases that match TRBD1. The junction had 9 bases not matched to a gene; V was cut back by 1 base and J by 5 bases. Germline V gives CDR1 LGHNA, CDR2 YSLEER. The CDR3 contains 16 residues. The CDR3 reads CASSQAGTGLRYGYTF. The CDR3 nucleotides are TGCGCCAGCAGCCAAGCCGGGACAGGCCTTCGGTATGGCTACACCTTC.